Sequencing of this T cell receptor beta chain was carried out in a study of shared clonotypes between healthy human individuals. For the study at large: Ranging from 18 to 49 in age, donors were two women and a few men.

The trim removed 6 bases at V and 6 bases at J, leaving 7 bases unmatched. There are 13 residues in the CDR3. Germline-derived CDR1 and CDR2 are SQVTM and ANQGSEA. Several immunoSEQ 96-well plates shared each subset's DNA, each plate a replicate. It was 150 to 200 ng DNA, 25,000 to 35,000 T cell genomes, that sorted-subset replicate PCRs used. The data were produced by immunoSEQ multiplex PCR, yet TCRdb's version contains in-frame clones alone and is incomplete. The sample yields some 900,000 clones, about 80% seen once. The authors divided CD4+ cells into CD45RA+ naive and CD45RA-negative memory subsets.

This TCR was sampled from a man in his late teens or twenties in good health. The sequencing input was memory CD4+ T cells sorted from blood. Documented subset: CD45RA-negative fraction. The V call is TRBV29-1, the J call TRBJ1-1, with 10 bases that match TRBD1. The CDR3: CSVEDRGEAEAFF. Here the CDR3 DNA reads TGCAGCGTGGAGGACAGGGGGGAGGCTGAAGCTTTCTTT.